This entry is about one T cell receptor beta chain. Germline V gene sequence: CDR1 LNHDA, CDR2 SQIVND (reference sequence). V lost 0 bases, J lost 4 bases, and 6 bases lay in between. CDR3 length: 14 residues. These data originate in a study of shared clonotypes between healthy human individuals. TCRdb keeps only in-frame clones here, not all; method: immunoSEQ multiplex PCR. The sample consists of roughly 450,000 clones, less than 85% of them appearing once. All the donors were Caucasian adults who lived in Nashville, Tennessee. The chain couples TRBV19 to TRBJ2-2; the D gene is possibly TRBD1 (6 bases). The receptor was derived from a woman in her forties in good health. Some clones in this sample may be carry-over from other donors' samples. Sequences were obtained from PBMCs. The CDR3 nucleotides read TGTGCCAGTAGTATAGACAGGGGCACCGGGGAGCTGTTTTTT. Translating gives CASSIDRGTGELFF. Together with reference TRBV19 and TRBJ2-2, the CDR3 gives the full variable domain: DGGITQSPKYLFRKEGQNVTLSCEQNLNHDAMYWYRQDPGQGLRLIYYSQIVNDFQKGDIAEGYSVSREKKESFPLTVTSAQKNPTAFYLCASSIDRGTGELFFGEGSRLTVL.